The source of this TCR beta chain is a study of tumor T cells in aggressive B-cell lymphoma. The repertoire was sequenced with immunoSEQ multiplex PCR; TCRdb's copy has only in-frame clones and lacks some. The sample includes roughly 10,000 clones, 75% to 85% seen only once; the top ten take more than 4%. Germline CDR1 reads SGHNT; CDR2 reads YYREEE (reference sequence). Trimming removed 0 bases from V and 4 bases from J, with 12 bases in between. The CDR3 extends over 15 amino acids. This clone came up once. The chain couples TRBV5-4 to TRBJ2-3; TRBD2 might be the D (5 bases). Sequencing was performed on tumor tissue. This receptor was obtained from an adult with diffuse large B cell lymphoma. Here the CDR3 DNA reads TGTGCCAGCAGCTTGGCCCTTAGTAGCGCAGATACGCAGTATTTT. Encoded protein: CASSLALSSADTQYF.